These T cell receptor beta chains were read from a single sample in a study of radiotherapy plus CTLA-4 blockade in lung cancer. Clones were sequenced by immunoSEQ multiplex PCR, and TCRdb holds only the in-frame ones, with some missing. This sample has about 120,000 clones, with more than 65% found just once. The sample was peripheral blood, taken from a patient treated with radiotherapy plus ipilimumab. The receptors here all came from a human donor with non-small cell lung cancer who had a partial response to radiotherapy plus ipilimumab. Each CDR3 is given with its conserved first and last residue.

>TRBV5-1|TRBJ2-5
CASSLAYLQETQYF
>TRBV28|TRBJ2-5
CASSSGQHQETQYF
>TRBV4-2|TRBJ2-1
CASSQEGLAVYNEQFF
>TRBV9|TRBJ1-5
CASSVVGTPNQPQHF
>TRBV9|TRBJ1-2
CASSVEGGNYGYTF
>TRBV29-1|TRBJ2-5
CSVIIAGVGETQYF
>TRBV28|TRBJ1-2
CASRTGTGMRGYTF
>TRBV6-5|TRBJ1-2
CASSYRQGAVSQGYTF
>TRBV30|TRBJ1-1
CAWSETANTEAFF
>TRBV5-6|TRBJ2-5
CASSLRQGEETQYF
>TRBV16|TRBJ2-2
CASSQLGGSAGELFF
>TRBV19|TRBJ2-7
CASSKRRQGKEYEQYF
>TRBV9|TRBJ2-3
CASSVGGPLGKDTQYF